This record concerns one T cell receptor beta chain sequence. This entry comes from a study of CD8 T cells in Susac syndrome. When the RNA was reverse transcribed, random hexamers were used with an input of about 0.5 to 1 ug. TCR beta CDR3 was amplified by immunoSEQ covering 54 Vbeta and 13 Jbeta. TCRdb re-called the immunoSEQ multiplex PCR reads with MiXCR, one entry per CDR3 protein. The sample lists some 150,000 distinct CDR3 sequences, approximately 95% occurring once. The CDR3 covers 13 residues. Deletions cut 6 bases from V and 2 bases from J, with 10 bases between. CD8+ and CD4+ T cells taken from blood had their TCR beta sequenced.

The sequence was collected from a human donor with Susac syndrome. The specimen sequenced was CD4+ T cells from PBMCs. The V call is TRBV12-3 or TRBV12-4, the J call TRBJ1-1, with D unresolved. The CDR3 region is CASSWGSNTEAFF. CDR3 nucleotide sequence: TGTGCCAGCAGCTGGGGATCTAACACTGAAGCTTTCTTT.